This is a list of T cell receptor beta chains from one sample in a study of blood T cell repertoires in COVID-19. Data came from immunoSEQ multiplex PCR; TCRdb stores just in-frame clones and leaves some out. The data show some 520,000 clones, 75% to 90% seen once. Sequenced input: peripheral blood. The origin of the receptors is a man between 18 and 35 years old with COVID-19, enrolled during active disease. Both conserved end residues are part of each CDR3. The D gene is left open where the match is weak. Only some rows state a clone size, as once, few, many or a class for expanded clones.

CDR3 protein | CDR3 DNA | CDR3 length | D gene | J gene | clone size | V gene
CASSPAEGANQPQHF | TGTGCCAGCAGCCCAGCAGAGGGCGCGAATCAGCCCCAGCATTTT | 15 | NA | TRBJ1-5 | NA | TRBV3-1/TRBV3-2
CASSVPRDSDNEQFF | TGTGCCAGCAGCGTCCCCCGGGACTCCGACAATGAGCAGTTCTTC | 15 | NA | TRBJ2-1 | once | TRBV9
CASQRREAKNIQYF | TGTGCCAGCCAAAGGAGGGAGGCCAAAAACATTCAGTACTTC | 14 | NA | TRBJ2-4 | NA | TRBV6-4
CASSLGVSGTKRNTEAFF | TGTGCCAGCAGCTTAGGTGTTAGCGGAACGAAGAGGAACACTGAAGCTTTCTTT | 18 | NA | TRBJ1-1 | few | TRBV7-8
CASTAGYNEQFF | TGTGCCAGCACGGCGGGCTACAATGAGCAGTTCTTC | 12 | NA | TRBJ2-1 | NA | TRBV6-4
CASSPSGGTEAFF | TGTGCCAGCAGCCCTTCGGGGGGCACTGAAGCTTTCTTT | 13 | NA | TRBJ1-1 | NA | TRBV7-6
CASRQGRTDTQYF | TGTGCCAGCCGGCAGGGTCGCACAGATACGCAGTATTTT | 13 | NA | TRBJ2-3 | NA | TRBV18
CASSYTGGQKETQYF | TGTGCCAGCAGTTACACGGGGGGCCAGAAAGAGACCCAGTACTTC | 15 | NA | TRBJ2-5 | NA | TRBV6-5
CASSSTGSTDTQYF | TGCGCCAGCAGCTCCACAGGGAGTACTGATACGCAGTATTTT | 14 | NA | TRBJ2-3 | NA | TRBV5-1
CASSRDRGQSYGYTF | TGCGCCAGCAGCCGTGACAGGGGGCAAAGCTATGGCTACACCTTC | 15 | TRBD1 | TRBJ1-2 | NA | TRBV4-1
CASRGEAEQFF | TGTGCCAGCAGGGGTGAGGCTGAGCAGTTCTTC | 11 | NA | TRBJ2-1 | NA | TRBV11-2
CASSPGAYEQYF | TGTGCCAGCAGCCCCGGGGCCTACGAGCAGTACTTC | 12 | NA | TRBJ2-7 | NA | TRBV9
CASSRNREGGNTIYF | TGTGCCAGCAGCCGAAACAGGGAGGGTGGAAACACCATATATTTT | 15 | NA | TRBJ1-3 | NA | TRBV7-9
CASSLMTGGYF | TGTGCCAGCAGTTTGATGACAGGGGGGTACTTC | 11 | TRBD1 | TRBJ2-7 | NA | TRBV27
CASSIPSSRTIYGYTF | TGTGCCAGCAGCATACCATCCTCCAGGACAATTTATGGCTACACCTTC | 16 | NA | TRBJ1-2 | NA | TRBV5-4
CASNIAGGYNEQFF | TGTGCCAGCAATATAGCGGGGGGATACAATGAGCAGTTCTTC | 14 | TRBD2 | TRBJ2-1 | once | TRBV6-5
CATSDIPTSERDEQFF | TGTGCCACCAGTGATATTCCGACTAGCGAAAGGGATGAGCAGTTCTTC | 16 | TRBD2 | TRBJ2-1 | NA | TRBV24-1
CASSQSGAGNTIYF | TGTGCCAGCAGCCAATCCGGGGCTGGAAACACCATATATTTT | 14 | NA | TRBJ1-3 | NA | TRBV3-1/TRBV3-2
CANPPERVTSGGAGDNEQFF | TGTGCCAACCCGCCCGAGCGGGTTACTAGCGGGGGGGCCGGGGACAATGAGCAGTTCTTC | 20 | NA | TRBJ2-1 | NA | TRBV21-1
CASSPDKNNEQFF | TGTGCCAGCAGCCCGGACAAAAACAATGAGCAGTTCTTC | 13 | NA | TRBJ2-1 | NA | TRBV7-2
CASSFGLAGFNEQFF | TGTGCCAGCAGCTTTGGGCTAGCGGGATTTAACGAGCAGTTCTTC | 15 | TRBD2 | TRBJ2-1 | NA | TRBV7-3
CASSLGGNRDRAPEAFF | TGTGCCAGCAGCTTAGGGGGTAACCGGGACAGGGCCCCTGAAGCTTTCTTT | 17 | TRBD1 | TRBJ1-1 | NA | TRBV7-9
CASSDGRSYGYTF | TGTGCCAGCTCAGATGGCAGAAGTTATGGCTACACCTTC | 13 | NA | TRBJ1-2 | NA | TRBV18
CASSSLATSGNEQFF | TGTGCCAGCAGTTCCCTTGCGACTAGCGGGAATGAGCAGTTCTTC | 15 | TRBD2 | TRBJ2-1 | NA | TRBV6-6
CAWSLVRFFPNTEAFF | TGTGCCTGGAGCTTGGTCAGGTTTTTCCCCAACACTGAAGCTTTCTTT | 16 | NA | TRBJ1-1 | few | TRBV30
CASSFGASGSYTQYF | TGTGCCAGCAGCTTCGGCGCTAGCGGGAGTTATACGCAGTATTTT | 15 | TRBD2 | TRBJ2-3 | NA | TRBV11-1
CASSNPGQGRNHEQYF | TGTGCCAGTAGCAATCCGGGACAGGGAAGGAACCACGAGCAGTACTTC | 16 | TRBD1 | TRBJ2-7 | NA | TRBV19
CASSYSTSGSADTQYF | TGTGCCAGCAGTTACTCGACTAGCGGGAGCGCAGATACGCAGTATTTT | 16 | TRBD2 | TRBJ2-3 | NA | TRBV6-6
CASSSYRGNTEAFF | TGTGCCAGCAGCTCTTACAGGGGGAACACTGAAGCTTTCTTT | 14 | TRBD1 | TRBJ1-1 | few | TRBV6-5
CASSLGFGGRELFF | TGCGCCAGCAGCTTGGGGTTCGGCGGCCGGGAGCTGTTTTTT | 14 | NA | TRBJ2-2 | once | TRBV5-1
CAKGGDGDTQYF | TGTGCCAAAGGTGGAGACGGGGATACGCAGTATTTT | 12 | NA | TRBJ2-3 | NA | TRBV30
CASRGRGDTQYF | TGTGCCAGCAGAGGCAGGGGAGATACGCAGTATTTT | 12 | NA | TRBJ2-3 | NA | TRBV6-5
CSVLSGSSYNEQFF | TGCAGCGTCCTGAGCGGGAGCTCCTACAATGAGCAGTTCTTC | 14 | TRBD2 | TRBJ2-1 | NA | TRBV29-1
CASSNRLAVEQFF | TGTGCCAGCAGCAACCGACTAGCGGTTGAGCAGTTCTTC | 13 | TRBD2 | TRBJ2-1 | NA | TRBV13
CASSSQETQYF | TGTGCCAGCAGCTCACAAGAGACCCAGTACTTC | 11 | NA | TRBJ2-5 | few | TRBV7-9
CASSLAYRHNGGQYF | TGTGCCAGCAGCTTAGCGTACAGGCACAATGGGGGGCAGTACTTC | 15 | NA | TRBJ2-5 | NA | TRBV7-6
CASSYSARGPTEAFF | TGTGCCAGCAGTTACAGTGCGAGGGGGCCCACTGAAGCTTTCTTT | 15 | TRBD1 | TRBJ1-1 | few | TRBV6-5
CASSSGGDPGELFF | TGCGCCAGCAGCTCTGGAGGGGATCCCGGGGAGCTGTTTTTT | 14 | NA | TRBJ2-2 | NA | TRBV5-1
CSVEKVLVNTEAFF | TGCAGCGTTGAAAAAGTTTTAGTGAACACTGAAGCTTTCTTT | 14 | NA | TRBJ1-1 | few | TRBV29-1
CASSNRDRVVTDTQYF | TGCGCCAGCAGCAACCGGGACAGGGTCGTCACAGATACGCAGTATTTT | 16 | TRBD1 | TRBJ2-3 | few | TRBV5-1
CASSPSGRETGELFF | TGTGCCAGCAGCCCTAGCGGGAGGGAGACCGGGGAGCTGTTTTTT | 15 | TRBD2 | TRBJ2-2 | few | TRBV9
CASSRGQTYEQYF | TGTGCCAGCAGCCGGGGGCAGACTTACGAGCAGTACTTC | 13 | NA | TRBJ2-7 | once | TRBV3-1/TRBV3-2
CASSPPGSGGVKTQYF | TGTGCCAGCAGCCCCCCCGGGTCGGGGGGGGTAAAGACCCAGTACTTC | 16 | TRBD2 | TRBJ2-5 | NA | TRBV7-9
CASSFRAGGKYEQYF | TGTGCCAGCAGCTTTCGGGCAGGGGGCAAGTACGAGCAGTACTTC | 15 | TRBD1 | TRBJ2-7 | NA | TRBV5-6
CASSLRPRQALTDTQYF | TGTGCCAGCAGCTTACGCCCGAGACAGGCCCTCACAGATACGCAGTATTTT | 17 | NA | TRBJ2-3 | NA | TRBV7-8
CASKGTQGLGTQYF | TGTGCCAGTAAGGGAACACAGGGGTTAGGTACGCAGTATTTT | 14 | TRBD1 | TRBJ2-3 | NA | TRBV19
CASSVSEQFF | TGTGCCAGCAGCGTATCTGAGCAGTTCTTC | 10 | NA | TRBJ2-1 | once | TRBV7-9
CASSLQAGANQPQHF | TGTGCCAGCAGCTTACAGGCAGGGGCAAATCAGCCCCAGCATTTT | 15 | NA | TRBJ1-5 | NA | TRBV7-8
CASSDRVGNSPLHF | TGTGCCAGCAGCGACAGGGTGGGAAATTCACCCCTCCACTTT | 14 | TRBD1 | TRBJ1-6 | NA | TRBV6-2/TRBV6-3
CASSPTRGGPYSGANVLTF | TGTGCCAGTAGTCCGACCCGCGGGGGACCTTACTCTGGGGCCAACGTCCTGACTTTC | 19 | TRBD2 | TRBJ2-6 | NA | TRBV19
CASRGVQGEKLFF | TGTGCCAGCAGGGGTGTACAGGGTGAAAAACTGTTTTTT | 13 | NA | TRBJ1-4 | NA | TRBV2
CASSLFQGNGYTF | TGTGCCAGCAGTTTATTCCAGGGCAATGGCTACACCTTC | 13 | NA | TRBJ1-2 | NA | TRBV27